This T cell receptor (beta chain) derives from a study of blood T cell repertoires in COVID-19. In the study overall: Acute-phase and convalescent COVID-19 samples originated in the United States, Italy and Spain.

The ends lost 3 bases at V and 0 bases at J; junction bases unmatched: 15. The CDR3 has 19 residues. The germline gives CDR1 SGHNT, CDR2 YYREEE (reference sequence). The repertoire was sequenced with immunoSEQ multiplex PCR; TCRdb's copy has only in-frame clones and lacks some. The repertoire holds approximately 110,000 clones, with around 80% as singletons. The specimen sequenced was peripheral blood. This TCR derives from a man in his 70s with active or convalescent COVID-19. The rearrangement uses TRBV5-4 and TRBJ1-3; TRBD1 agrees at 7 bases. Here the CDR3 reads CASSSDRVPPQSSGNTIYF. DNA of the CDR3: TGTGCCAGCAGCTCCGACAGGGTCCCTCCCCAGAGCTCTGGAAACACCATATATTTT.